Listed below are T cell receptor beta chains from one sample, sequenced in a study of PD-1 blockade in mismatch repair-deficient tumors. Generated by immunoSEQ multiplex PCR, the TCRdb table keeps only in-frame clones and is missing some. Of roughly 40,000 clones listed, approximately 85% were seen once; the top ten hold under 4%. Sequenced material: peripheral blood, taken about 80 weeks after starting pembrolizumab. The receptors were gathered from an adult with mismatch repair-deficient cancer. Each CDR3 is given without its conserved first and last residue.

J gene | V gene | CDR3 protein
TRBJ2-6 | TRBV27 | ASSSQSSGANVLT
TRBJ2-7 | TRBV11-2 | ASSNRDNYEQY
TRBJ1-4 | TRBV4-1 | ASSQTPGTATTNEKLF
TRBJ1-1 | TRBV14 | ASSKRQGEGTEAF
TRBJ1-4 | TRBV14 | ASSQGTVFNEKLF
TRBJ2-2 | TRBV27 | ASSSGGAGGELF
TRBJ1-5 | TRBV5-8 | ASRRTGTHNQPQH
TRBJ2-7 | TRBV9 | ASSRAQGYEQY
TRBJ1-2 | TRBV11-3 | ASSLEGRGANYGYT
TRBJ2-3 | TRBV7-8 | ASSLFYGTDTQY
TRBJ1-5 | TRBV28 | ASSPVAITSNQPQH
TRBJ2-1 | TRBV7-9 | ASKALEPEQF
TRBJ2-1 | TRBV6-6 | ASSRTASSYNEQF
TRBJ2-2 | TRBV5-1 | ASSLEPGTGGRDTGELF
TRBJ2-3 | TRBV2 | ASKLGPDTQY
TRBJ1-2 | TRBV9 | ASSPRTAVGGYGYT
TRBJ2-3 | TRBV5-6 | ASSPPPDTQY
TRBJ1-2 | TRBV27 | ASSLSVRQGDGYT
TRBJ2-5 | TRBV18 | ASSPGLAEETQY
TRBJ2-5 | TRBV27 | ASSGGTSGRTQY
TRBJ2-1 | TRBV7-9 | ASSAIAKDNEQF
TRBJ2-3 | TRBV5-1 | ASSGGLAGNTDTQY
TRBJ1-1 | TRBV7-2 | ASSSPVRRVSKAF
TRBJ1-1 | TRBV19 | ASSARDMNTEAF
TRBJ2-1 | TRBV11-3 | ASSLGGANEQF
TRBJ1-1 | TRBV7-8 | ASSYRQGAPTEAF
TRBJ2-1 | TRBV7-9 | ASRSGTSGKKDEQF
TRBJ2-2 | TRBV19 | ASSEQVAGELF
TRBJ2-5 | TRBV7-3 | ASSLYGSSGETQY
TRBJ2-3 | TRBV5-1 | ASSSRLAPSTDTQY